The 28 T cell receptor beta chains reported below all come from one sample, sequenced in a study of cytomegalovirus exposure and HLA in healthy donors. The PCR used 60 Vbeta and 13 Jbeta primers. Assay used: immunoSEQ multiplex PCR; TCRdb lists only in-frame clones, some missing. The sample lists some 180,000 clones, roughly 80% seen once, with about 2.5% in the top ten. Sequencing used PBMCs. The receptor source for this set is a male donor in good health and CMV-seronegative.

This clone came up a few times. The V call is TRBV27, the J call TRBJ2-7, with D perhaps TRBD1 (6 bases). V lost 5 bases to trimming and J lost 8 bases, with 13 bases between them. In germline, CDR1 is MNHEY, CDR2 SMNVEV (reference sequence). This CDR3 has 12 residues. The CDR3 protein is CASSGQWGQQYF. The CDR3 nucleotides read TGTGCCAGCAGTGGGCAGTGGGGGCAGCAGTACTTC.

CDR3 amino acids: CASSAHRVAGAPGTDTQYF. In nucleotides, the CDR3 is TGCGCCAGCAGCGCCCATAGGGTAGCGGGGGCCCCAGGCACAGATACGCAGTATTTT. The chain links TRBV4-1 to TRBJ2-3; 9 bases map to TRBD2. Trimming at V came to 5 bases and at J to 1 base, leaving 16 bases not matched to a gene. Germline-derived CDR1 and CDR2 are MGHRA and YSYEKL. This CDR3 region has 19 residues.

V and J are TRBV19 and TRBJ2-7, with 10 bases lining up with TRBD1. The trim removed 6 bases at V and 0 bases at J, leaving 5 bases unmatched. The CDR3 consists of 15 residues. The germline CDR1 and CDR2 sequences are LNHDA and SQIVND (reference sequence). Here the CDR3 reads CASRWGTGDSYEQYF. CDR3 coding DNA: TGTGCCAGTAGATGGGGGACAGGGGACTCCTACGAGCAGTACTTC.

This clone showed up just once. The V and J genes are TRBV30 and TRBJ1-5; D unresolved. Between the trimmed V and J ends, which lost 3 bases and 2 bases, there was a span of 8 bases. The germline V gene has CDR1 GTSNPN and CDR2 SVGIG (reference sequence). This CDR3 comprises 13 residues. The CDR3 DNA reads TGTGCCTGGAGCCCCGGGGGCAATCAGCCCCAGCATTTT. Translation: CAWSPGGNQPQHF.

The chain joins TRBV11-3 to TRBJ1-6; a weak D match, TRBD1 (5 bases). Between the trimmed V and J ends, which lost 8 bases and 7 bases, there was a span of 12 bases. Per the germline V gene, CDR1 is SGHNT and CDR2 is YENEEA. The CDR3 is 13 residues long. The CDR3 loop reads CASLHGGNSPLHF. CDR3 DNA: TGTGCCAGCCTTCATGGGGGGAATTCACCCCTCCACTTT.

The V gene is TRBV2, the J gene TRBJ2-5; TRBD1 matches at 8 bases. The length of the CDR3 is 15 residues. CDR1 and CDR2 (germline): SNHLY, FYNNEI. The ends lost 4 bases at V and 5 bases at J; junction bases unmatched: 9. The CDR3 loop is CASSVQGVFQETQYF. In DNA form, the CDR3 reads TGTGCCAGCAGTGTACAGGGGGTTTTCCAGGAGACCCAGTACTTC.

V is TRBV13 and J is TRBJ2-1, with 12 bases lining up with TRBD2. Germline V CDR1 and CDR2: PRHDT, FYEKMQ (reference sequence). The CDR3 runs to 16 residues. J lost 2 bases, V lost 5 bases, and 4 bases had no gene match. The CDR3 protein is CASSPRTSGAYNEQFF. In DNA, the CDR3 is TGTGCCAGCAGCCCCCGGACTAGCGGGGCCTACAATGAGCAGTTCTTC. The full variable domain, with the rest looked up from reference TRBV13 and TRBJ2-1, is AAGVIQSPRHLIKEKRETATLKCYPIPRHDTVYWYQQGPGQDPQFLISFYEKMQSDKGSIPDRFSAQQFSDYHSELNMSSLELGDSALYFCASSPRTSGAYNEQFFGPGTRLTVL.

The rearrangement joins TRBV27 to TRBJ2-5; 9 bases fit TRBD1. Germline V gives CDR1 MNHEY, CDR2 SMNVEV (reference sequence). J gave up 4 bases and V 5 bases, and 5 bases lay outside the gene matches. The CDR3 has 14 residues. This CDR3 reads CASSGTGFPETQYF. CDR3 in DNA: TGTGCCAGCAGTGGGACAGGGTTTCCAGAGACCCAGTACTTC.

This chain uses TRBV18 with TRBJ2-7, with D possibly matching TRBD2 (5 bases). There are 14 residues in the CDR3. V lost 3 bases and J 7 bases, leaving 16 bases between the germline ends. The V gene's germline CDR1 is KGHSH and CDR2 LQKENI. The CDR3 DNA sequence: TGTGCCAGCTCACCGCCCCTGAGGGTCGAGGAGCAGTACTTC. It specifies CASSPPLRVEEQYF.

This chain links TRBV6-5 with TRBJ2-7; 9 bases are a match to TRBD1. The CDR3 has 15 amino acids. CDR1 and CDR2 from the germline V gene are MNHEY and SVGAGI. The junction had 15 bases not matched to a gene; V was cut back by 8 bases and J by 7 bases. The CDR3 region has the DNA TGTGCCAGCTGGCCCTCCGGACAGGGGTCAAGGGAGCAGTACTTC. It yields the protein CASWPSGQGSREQYF.

This clone was detected a few times. The rearrangement links TRBV5-4 to TRBJ1-2, with D uncertain. The V gene's germline CDR1 is SGHNT and CDR2 YYREEE (reference sequence). Trimming cost V 4 bases and J 4 bases, with 11 bases left between them. CDR3 size: 13 residues. CDR3: CASSPAGVYGYTF. CDR3 in DNA: TGTGCCAGCAGCCCTGCGGGAGTCTATGGCTACACCTTC.

The chain combines TRBV6-6 with TRBJ1-5; D is unclear. Germline V gene lookup returns CDR1 MNHNY and CDR2 SVGAGI (reference sequence). Trimming took 4 bases from V and 6 from J, leaving 10 bases between them. The CDR3 length is 13 residues. The chain's CDR3 is CASSSPESQPQHF. The CDR3 bases are TGTGCCAGCAGTTCCCCGGAGAGTCAGCCCCAGCATTTT.

This clone was found a few times. The J gene is TRBJ2-3, the V gene TRBV6-5; TRBD2 might be the D (5 bases). V lost 4 bases and J 0 bases, leaving 8 bases between the germline ends. The CDR3 extends over 14 amino acids. Germline assignment: CDR1 MNHEY and CDR2 SVGAGI. The CDR3, as DNA: TGTGCCAGCAGTTCCGGACTGAGCACAGATACGCAGTATTTT. Amino acids: CASSSGLSTDTQYF.

This clone was seen a single time. The chain has TRBV6-6 and TRBJ2-7, with 10 positions matching TRBD1. The germline gives CDR1 MNHNY, CDR2 SVGAGI (reference sequence). The junction had 8 bases not matched to a gene; V was cut back by 4 bases and J by 5 bases. This CDR3 region has 15 residues. CDR3 DNA: TGTGCCAGCAGTTCCCGGGACAGGGGTTTTGACGAGCAGTACTTC. It codes for CASSSRDRGFDEQYF.

This clone was seen a few times. V is TRBV25-1 and J is TRBJ1-2; TRBD1 aligns across 7 bases. Germline V gene lookup returns CDR1 MGHDK and CDR2 SYGVNS. V lost 6 bases and J lost 5; bases outside the gene matches: 6. The CDR3 consists of 13 residues. The CDR3 sequence: CASRSDRLYGYTF. CDR3 bases: TGTGCCAGCAGATCGGACAGGCTATATGGCTACACCTTC.

The chain links TRBV5-5 to TRBJ1-6; no definite D call. Germline values: CDR1 SGHKS, CDR2 YYEKEE (reference sequence). The length of the CDR3 is 15 residues. Trimming took 4 bases from V and 7 from J, leaving 15 bases between them. The CDR3 reads CASSPTRQQNSPLHF. The CDR3 DNA reads TGTGCCAGCAGCCCCACGCGGCAGCAGAATTCACCCCTCCACTTT.

The chain recombines TRBV4-1 with TRBJ1-5; no clear D gene. The V and J ends lost 1 base and 2 bases respectively, with 15 bases between them. Germline V gives CDR1 MGHRA, CDR2 YSYEKL. The CDR3 has 17 residues. CDR3: CASSQVGGFRGNQPQHF. The CDR3 DNA is TGCGCCAGCAGCCAAGTCGGAGGCTTTCGAGGCAATCAGCCCCAGCATTTT.

The rearrangement links TRBV6-5 to TRBJ1-1, with D perhaps matching TRBD1 (6 bases). CDR3 length equals 15 residues. CDR1 and CDR2 (germline): MNHEY, SVGAGI. The V end lost 2 bases, the J end lost 0 bases, and 10 bases lay between the germline ends. The DNA of the CDR3 is TGTGCCAGCAGTTACACATCAGGGGTGAACACTGAAGCTTTCTTT. It encodes CASSYTSGVNTEAFF.

The V call is TRBV14, the J call TRBJ2-3; tentatively, D is TRBD2 (5 bases). V gave up 4 bases and J gave up 2 bases, with 7 bases separating them. Germline-derived CDR1 and CDR2 are SGHDN and FVKESK. CDR3 length: 13 amino acids. CDR3 sequence: CASSLTTTDTQYF. The CDR3 bases are TGTGCCAGCAGCCTGACTACCACAGATACGCAGTATTTT.

The chain links TRBV7-9 to TRBJ1-4; perhaps TRBD1 as D (6 bases). Trimming left V 5 bases short and J 7 bases short, with 20 bases between. This CDR3 has 16 residues. In germline, CDR1 is SEHNR, CDR2 FQNEAQ (reference sequence). CDR3 residues: CASSPQRGRQSEKLFF. CDR3 DNA: TGTGCCAGCAGCCCCCAGCGGGGGCGCCAGAGTGAAAAACTGTTTTTT.

This clone was seen a handful of times. V is TRBV6-6 and J is TRBJ2-7; 7 bases are shared with TRBD2. The CDR3 totals 13 residues. Germline CDR1 MNHNY, CDR2 SVGAGI (reference sequence). V shed 5 bases, J shed 5 bases, and the junction held 6 bases outside the gene matches. The CDR3 loop reads CASSGGVFHEQYF. The CDR3 DNA is TGTGCCAGCAGTGGGGGGGTGTTCCACGAGCAGTACTTC.

This clone was counted between two and nine times. V gene TRBV5-6 combines with J gene TRBJ2-3; no definite D call. This CDR3 has 15 amino acids. Per the germline V gene, CDR1 is SGHDT and CDR2 is YYEEEE. With 1 base removed from V and 4 bases from J, the gap between germline ends came to 13 bases. The chain's CDR3 is CASSLSLGPPDTQYF. CDR3 nucleotide sequence: TGTGCCAGCAGCTTGTCACTGGGCCCCCCAGATACGCAGTATTTT.

The genes are TRBV18 and TRBJ2-3; D perhaps matches TRBD2 (7 bases). CDR1 is KGHSH, CDR2 LQKENI, per germline. With 0 bases removed from V and 2 bases from J, the gap between germline ends came to 15 bases. This CDR3 comprises 17 residues. CDR3 coding DNA: TGTGCCAGCTCACCACCCGGCGGGGGCGCCGTCACAGATACGCAGTATTTT. Translated: CASSPPGGGAVTDTQYF. Full variable domain (remainder filled in from reference TRBV18 and TRBJ2-3): NAGVMQNPRHLVRRRGQEARLRCSPMKGHSHVYWYRQLPEEGLKFMVYLQKENIIDESGMPKERFSAEFPKEGPSILRIQQVVRGDSAAYFCASSPPGGGAVTDTQYFGPGTRLTVL.

The rearrangement joins TRBV30 to TRBJ1-2; D gene ambiguous. Trimming left V 1 base short and J 5 bases short, with 8 bases between. The CDR3 extends over 12 amino acids. Germline CDR1 and CDR2: GTSNPN and SVGIG (reference sequence). This chain's CDR3 is CAWSAREYGYTF. In DNA form, the CDR3 reads TGTGCCTGGAGTGCCCGGGAGTATGGCTACACCTTC.

This clone was recorded a few times. The gene calls are TRBV7-2 and TRBJ2-7, with TRBD1 matching over 7 bases. J was trimmed by 5 bases and V by 6 bases; bases with no gene match: 7. CDR1 is SGHTA, CDR2 FQGNSA, per germline. This CDR3 is built from 13 residues. CDR3 in amino acids: CASSLYRGDEQYF. The CDR3 DNA reads TGTGCCAGCAGTTTGTACAGGGGAGACGAGCAGTACTTC.

The J gene is TRBJ2-1, the V gene TRBV27; D is perhaps TRBD1 (6 bases). Germline CDR1 MNHEY, CDR2 SMNVEV (reference sequence). The CDR3 contains 16 residues. V was cut by 5 bases and J by 5 bases, with 19 bases left in between. Written as DNA, the CDR3 is TGTGCCAGCAGTCCCTATGGGCAGGGGCCAAACAATGAGCAGTTCTTC. This codes for CASSPYGQGPNNEQFF.

The table lists this clone with a few counts. This chain links TRBV19 with TRBJ1-2, with unresolved D. Trimming took 2 bases from V and 1 from J, leaving 11 bases between them. CDR1 is LNHDA, CDR2 SQIVND, per germline (reference sequence). The CDR3 is 15 amino acids. The CDR3: CASSISHGSNYGYTF. The DNA for the CDR3 is TGTGCCAGTAGTATAAGTCATGGGAGTAACTATGGCTACACCTTC.

V gene TRBV7-9 combines with J gene TRBJ1-2, with D perhaps TRBD1 (5 bases). The germline V gene has CDR1 SEHNR and CDR2 FQNEAQ (reference sequence). V lost 4 bases and J lost 0, with 21 bases in between. The CDR3 is 18 residues long. In nucleotides, the CDR3 is TGTGCCAGCAGCTCCCCGGGGGGGACCCTACTCGCTAACTATGGCTACACCTTC. This encodes CASSSPGGTLLANYGYTF.